This TCR beta chain was captured by sequencing in a study of Graves' ophthalmopathy and Graves' hyperthyroidism. General study results and limits: Separation of ophthalmopathy from stable hyperthyroidism was achieved by a 13-signature model, at roughly 90% sensitivity and about 81% specificity.

The authors diagnosed from clinical symptoms, serum thyroxine, TRAb, thyroid ultrasound and orbital computed tomography. It was from 10 ml of fresh peripheral blood that the PBMCs came. RNA transcripts were the source from which TCR beta CDR3 regions were amplified. HTBI-primed RT-PCR formed the first round, and a multiplex PCR formed the second. MiXCR was run by TCRdb on the multiplex PCR reads, yielding one entry per CDR3 protein. This repertoire shows roughly 610,000 distinct CDR3 sequences, over 20% found once; its top ten account for more than 5.5%. There are many counts of this clonotype. The antigen remains unidentified. This CDR3 region has 13 residues. V lost 3 bases, J lost 1 base, and 6 bases lay in between. The germline CDR1 and CDR2 sequences are DFQATT and SNEGSKA (reference sequence).

The chain couples TRBV20-1 to TRBJ2-2; D perhaps matches TRBD2 (5 bases). This clonotype was sampled from a woman between 18 and 29 years old with stable Graves' hyperthyroidism. Some clones in this sample may be carry-over from other donors' samples. Sequenced sample: peripheral blood. CDR3 sequence (DNA): TGCAGTGCTAGTGAGGGGAACACCGGGGAGCTGTTTTTT. This translates into CSASEGNTGELFF.